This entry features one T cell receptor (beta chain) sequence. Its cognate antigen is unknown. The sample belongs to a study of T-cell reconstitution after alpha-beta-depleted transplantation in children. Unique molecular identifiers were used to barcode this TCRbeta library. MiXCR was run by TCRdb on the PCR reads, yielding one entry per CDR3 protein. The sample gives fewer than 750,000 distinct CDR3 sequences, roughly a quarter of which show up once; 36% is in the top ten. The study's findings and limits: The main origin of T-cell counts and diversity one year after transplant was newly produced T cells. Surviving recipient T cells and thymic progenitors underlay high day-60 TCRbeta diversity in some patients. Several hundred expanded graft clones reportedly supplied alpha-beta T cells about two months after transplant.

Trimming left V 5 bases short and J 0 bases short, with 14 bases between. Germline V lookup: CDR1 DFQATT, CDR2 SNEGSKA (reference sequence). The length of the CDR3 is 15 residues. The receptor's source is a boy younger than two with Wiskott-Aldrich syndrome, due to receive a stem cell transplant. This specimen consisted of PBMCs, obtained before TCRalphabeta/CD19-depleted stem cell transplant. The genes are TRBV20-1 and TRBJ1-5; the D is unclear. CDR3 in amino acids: CSASFSGPSNQPQHF. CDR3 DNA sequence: TGCAGTGCTTCCTTTTCCGGCCCTAGCAATCAGCCCCAGCATTTT.